The present T cell receptor beta chain was sequenced within a study of T cell responses to AZD1222 COVID-19 vaccine. A word on this clone: Its antigen is still unknown.

Measured with immunoSEQ multiplex PCR; TCRdb has only the in-frame clones, and not every one. The sample yields 100,000 to 150,000 clones, 87% seen once. General observations from the study: Repertoires were obtained solely post-peak T cell response. Just 5 to 7 people given AZD1222 tested seropositive at baseline. Variant regions that are unmutated are reportedly the target of nearly half of spike-specific TCRs.

The TCR originated in an adult in good health. The material was peripheral blood, obtained on day 0 of AZD1222 vaccination.

CDR3 sequence: CASSPGQEYEQYF. The CDR3 DNA is TGTGCCAGTAGTCCAGGACAGGAGTACGAGCAGTACTTC. The chain joins TRBV28 to TRBJ2-7; TRBD1 matches at 7 bases. The V gene end was trimmed by 9 bases and the J gene end by 4 bases; junction bases not matched to a gene: 9. The CDR3 is 13 amino acids. Germline V gives CDR1 MDHEN, CDR2 SYDVKM.